One and the same sample provided the 12 T cell receptor beta chains below, sequenced in a study of T cell changes during pregnancy in multiple sclerosis. Here immunoSEQ multiplex PCR was the method, and the copy in TCRdb shows in-frame clones only, minus some. The sample has roughly 59,000 clones, around 91% seen once. Sequenced material: peripheral blood, taken in the third trimester of pregnancy. The source of these receptors is a female donor in good health, enrolled as a control in a pregnancy study.

CDR3 in DNA: TGTGCCAGCAGTTACTCGATAGGAACGGACTCCAAGACCCAGTACTTC. Translating it yields CASSYSIGTDSKTQYF. The rearrangement joins TRBV6-5 to TRBJ2-5, with TRBD2 as a possible D gene (5 bases). V was trimmed by 0 bases and J by 6 bases, leaving 17 bases between them. This CDR3 has 16 residues. Germline values: CDR1 MNHEY, CDR2 SVGAGI.

The CDR3 protein is CSAVGWTSGGAWGNEQFF. In DNA, the CDR3 is TGCAGCGCCGTGGGGTGGACTAGCGGGGGGGCATGGGGCAATGAGCAGTTCTTC. The rearrangement joins TRBV29-1 to TRBJ2-1; 15 positions match TRBD2. Germline trimming cut 7 bases from V and 6 bases from J; bases unmatched to any gene: 16. The CDR3 has 18 residues. Germline values: CDR1 SQVTM, CDR2 ANQGSEA.

V is TRBV7-2 and J is TRBJ2-1; 13 nucleotides align to TRBD2. This CDR3 comprises 17 residues. Germline CDR1 and CDR2: SGHTA and FQGNSA. J lost 10 bases, V lost 5 bases, and 14 bases had no gene match. The CDR3 region has the DNA TGTGCCAGCAGCAACGGACTAGCGGGGGCGCGGGCAGGGGAGCAGTTCTTC. This translates into CASSNGLAGARAGEQFF.

This clone was seen just once. The chain is built from TRBV11-3 and TRBJ1-2; TRBD1 aligns across 10 bases. With 9 bases clipped from V and 4 bases from J, the junction kept 8 bases outside the gene matches. The germline gives CDR1 SGHNT, CDR2 YENEEA. There are 14 residues in the CDR3. The CDR3 loop reads CARLETGGFYGYTF. CDR3 DNA sequence: TGTGCCAGACTCGAGACAGGGGGCTTCTATGGCTACACCTTC.

The rearrangement links TRBV19 to TRBJ2-3, with D tentatively TRBD2 (6 bases). The CDR3 is 15 residues long. Trimming shortened V by 3 bases and J by 0 bases, and 10 bases separated the two germline ends. CDR1 and CDR2 (germline): LNHDA, SQIVND (reference sequence). Written as DNA, the CDR3 is TGTGCCAGTAGTATTCCCGGGGGTAGCACAGATACGCAGTATTTT. Protein sequence: CASSIPGGSTDTQYF.

This chain joins TRBV30 and TRBJ1-6, with D perhaps matching TRBD1 (5 bases). Germline V CDR1 and CDR2: GTSNPN, SVGIG (reference sequence). The CDR3 is 16 residues long. V was pared by 3 bases and J by 7 bases, with 19 bases between. The CDR3 spells CAWSPLDLGANSPLHF. The CDR3 bases are TGTGCCTGGAGCCCCCTGGACCTAGGGGCAAATTCACCCCTCCACTTT.

V is TRBV5-1 and J is TRBJ2-3; 15 bases agree with TRBD2. V shed 2 bases, J shed 3 bases, and the junction held 10 bases outside the gene matches. Per the germline V gene, CDR1 is SGHRS and CDR2 is YFSETQ. The CDR3 has 19 amino acids. CDR3 DNA sequence: TGCGCCAGCAGCTTTTCGGCGGGACTAGCGGGGGGAGGAACAGATACGCAGTATTTT. It translates to CASSFSAGLAGGGTDTQYF.

The genes are TRBV27 and TRBJ2-2, with TRBD1 identical over 10 bases. The CDR3 spans 15 residues. V dropped 6 bases and J dropped 4; count of bases not matched to a gene: 5. CDR1 is MNHEY, CDR2 SMNVEV, per germline (reference sequence). The CDR3 here is CASRPGQGSTGELFF. DNA of the CDR3: TGTGCCAGCAGACCGGGACAGGGGAGCACCGGGGAGCTGTTTTTT.

The rearrangement joins TRBV7-2 to TRBJ2-5; D gene ambiguous. V lost 5 bases, J lost 7 bases, and 14 bases lay in between. Looked up from germline, CDR1 is SGHTA and CDR2 is FQGNSA. The CDR3 is made up of 13 amino acids. CDR3 nucleotide sequence: TGTGCCAGCAGCCAGAGGTCTAGTCCGACCCAGTACTTC. It yields the protein CASSQRSSPTQYF.

CDR3 amino acids: CAWSVSREKLFF. In nucleotides, the CDR3 is TGTGCCTGGAGTGTATCGCGGGAAAAACTGTTTTTT. This rearrangement joins TRBV30 to TRBJ1-4; no definite D call. This CDR3 is built from 12 residues. Between the trimmed V and J ends, which lost 0 bases and 8 bases, there was a span of 7 bases. Germline assignment: CDR1 GTSNPN and CDR2 SVGIG (reference sequence).

The chain links TRBV2 to TRBJ2-1; 8 nucleotides match TRBD1. There are 11 residues in the CDR3. Germline V lookup: CDR1 SNHLY, CDR2 FYNNEI. V trimming: 6 bases; J trimming: 10 bases; junction bases outside the gene matches: 2. CDR3 sequence: CASRRDREQFF. In nucleotides, the CDR3 is TGTGCCAGCAGACGGGACAGGGAGCAGTTCTTC.

The V and J genes are TRBV5-1 and TRBJ1-1, with 7 bases aligning to TRBD1. In germline, CDR1 is SGHRS, CDR2 YFSETQ. V shed 4 bases and J 1 base; nucleotides not matched to a gene: 7. CDR3 size: 15 residues. This chain's CDR3 is CASSPKTGRNTEAFF. The CDR3 bases are TGCGCCAGCAGCCCAAAGACAGGGAGGAACACTGAAGCTTTCTTT.